Reported below is one T cell receptor (beta chain). Patients at the Seattle site were enrolled during active infection and followed longitudinally. This record belongs to a study of blood T cell repertoires in COVID-19. Study background: The origin of the acute and convalescent COVID-19 samples was the United States, Italy and Spain. T cells, B-cell-depleted T cells, or PBMCs provided the cDNA or gDNA that served as material.

Per the study methods: Quantification of nucleated cells was approximated via reference gene primer amplification. Method: immunoSEQ multiplex PCR; TCRdb's copy keeps in-frame clones and lacks some. Clone size and the V and J calls come from that table; the DNA yielded D and trimming. The sample carries about 500,000 clones, 85% to 90% recorded once. Germline assignment: CDR1 SSHAT and CDR2 FNYEAQ (reference sequence). The CDR3 is 15 amino acids. Trimming took 1 base from V and 2 from J, leaving 10 bases between them. The sequenced sample consisted of peripheral blood. V usage is TRBV7-7 and J usage is TRBJ2-3, with D perhaps matching TRBD1 (5 bases). The receptor was isolated from a woman aged 45-60 years with COVID-19, enrolled during active disease. The chain's CDR3 is CASSLGPGNTDTQYF. The CDR3 nucleotides read TGTGCCAGCAGCTTAGGGCCAGGGAACACAGATACGCAGTATTTT.